Sequencing of this T cell receptor (beta chain) was carried out in a study of neurological immune-mediated disorders. Study-level results: There were no CDR3 amino acid sequences shared by expanded clones across subjects, a result suggesting private repertoires in all groups.

The time point is: longitudinal time-point 1 (baseline). Serving as healthy controls were blood bank volunteers based in Maryland, USA. Unsorted libraries came from 2 million PBMCs stored at -80 °C. This CDR3 region has 13 residues. Trimming shortened V by 1 base and J by 1 base, and 6 bases separated the two germline ends. From germline, CDR1 is SGHRS and CDR2 YFSETQ. At least ten counts were recorded for this clonotype. Its specificity is unknown. The cDNA was generated through 5'RACE incorporating 10-nucleotide random UMIs. TCRdb fed the 5' RACE reads into MiXCR, producing one record per CDR3 protein. Of 47,000 or so distinct CDR3 sequences in the sample, 8% to 10% are singletons; the top ten hold 1.5% to 2%.

The sequenced sample was PBMCs. This TCR came from a woman aged 40 to 49 in good health. V is TRBV5-1 and J is TRBJ2-7; D is unclear. The CDR3 region has the DNA TGCGCCAGCAGCTTGTCTGTTTCCTACGAGCAGTACTTC. It encodes CASSLSVSYEQYF.